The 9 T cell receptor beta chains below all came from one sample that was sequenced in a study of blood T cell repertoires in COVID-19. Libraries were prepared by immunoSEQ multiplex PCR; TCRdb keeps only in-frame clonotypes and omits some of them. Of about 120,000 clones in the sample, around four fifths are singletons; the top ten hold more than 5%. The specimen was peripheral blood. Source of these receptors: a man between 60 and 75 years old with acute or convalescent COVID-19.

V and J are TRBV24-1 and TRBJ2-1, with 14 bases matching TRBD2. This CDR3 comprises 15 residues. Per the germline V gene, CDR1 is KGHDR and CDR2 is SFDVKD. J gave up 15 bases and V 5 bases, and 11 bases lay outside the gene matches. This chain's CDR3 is CATSVGTSGGLKLFF. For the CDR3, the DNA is TGTGCCACCAGTGTGGGGACTAGCGGGGGTCTGAAGCTGTTCTTC.

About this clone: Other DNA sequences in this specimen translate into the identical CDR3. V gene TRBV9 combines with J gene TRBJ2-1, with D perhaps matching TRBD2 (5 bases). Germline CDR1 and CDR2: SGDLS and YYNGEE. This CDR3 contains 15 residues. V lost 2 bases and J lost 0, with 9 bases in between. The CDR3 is CASSVSGSSYNEQFF. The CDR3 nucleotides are TGTGCCAGCAGCGTGAGCGGTAGCTCCTACAATGAGCAGTTCTTC.

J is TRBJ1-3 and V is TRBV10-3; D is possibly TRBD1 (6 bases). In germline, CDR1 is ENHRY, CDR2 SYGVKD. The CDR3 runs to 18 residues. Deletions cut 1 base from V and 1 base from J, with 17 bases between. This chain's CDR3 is CAISEFPRQGKSGNTIYF. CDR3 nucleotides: TGTGCCATCAGTGAGTTCCCCAGGCAGGGGAAATCTGGAAACACCATATATTTT.

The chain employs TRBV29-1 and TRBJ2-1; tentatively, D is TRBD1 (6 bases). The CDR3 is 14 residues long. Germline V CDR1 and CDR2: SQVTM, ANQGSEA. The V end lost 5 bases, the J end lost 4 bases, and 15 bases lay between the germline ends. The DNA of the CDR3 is TGCAGCGTTACAGGACAGAATTATTACAATGAGCAGTTCTTC. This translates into CSVTGQNYYNEQFF.

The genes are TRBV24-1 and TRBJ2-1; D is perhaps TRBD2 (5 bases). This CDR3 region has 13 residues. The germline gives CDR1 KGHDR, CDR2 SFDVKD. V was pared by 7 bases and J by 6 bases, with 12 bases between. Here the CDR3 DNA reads TGTGCCACCAGCCCCTTGGAGGTCAATGAGCAGTTCTTC. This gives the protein CATSPLEVNEQFF.

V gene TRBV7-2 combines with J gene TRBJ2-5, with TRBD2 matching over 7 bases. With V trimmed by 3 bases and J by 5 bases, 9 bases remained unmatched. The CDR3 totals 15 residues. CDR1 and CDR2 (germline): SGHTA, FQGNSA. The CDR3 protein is CASSFNGRTGETQYF. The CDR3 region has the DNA TGTGCCAGCAGCTTCAACGGGAGGACGGGGGAGACCCAGTACTTC.

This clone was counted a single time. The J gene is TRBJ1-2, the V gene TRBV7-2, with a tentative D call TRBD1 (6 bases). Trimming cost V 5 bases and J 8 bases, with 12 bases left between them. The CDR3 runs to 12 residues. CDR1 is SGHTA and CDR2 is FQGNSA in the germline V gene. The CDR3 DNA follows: TGTGCCAGCAGCAAGGACCAGGGGGGCTACACCTTC. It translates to CASSKDQGGYTF. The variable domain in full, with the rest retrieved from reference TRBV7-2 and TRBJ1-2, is GAGVSQSPSNKVTEKGKDVELRCDPISGHTALYWYRQSLGQGLEFLIYFQGNSAPDKSGLPSDRFSAERTGGSVSTLTIQRTQQEDSAVYLCASSKDQGGYTFGSGTRLTVV.

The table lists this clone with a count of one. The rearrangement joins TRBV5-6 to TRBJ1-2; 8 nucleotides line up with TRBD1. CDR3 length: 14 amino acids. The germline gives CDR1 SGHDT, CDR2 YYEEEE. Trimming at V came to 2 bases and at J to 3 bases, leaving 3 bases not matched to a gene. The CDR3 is CASSLGQGDYGYTF. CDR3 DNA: TGTGCCAGCAGCTTAGGACAGGGCGACTATGGCTACACCTTC.

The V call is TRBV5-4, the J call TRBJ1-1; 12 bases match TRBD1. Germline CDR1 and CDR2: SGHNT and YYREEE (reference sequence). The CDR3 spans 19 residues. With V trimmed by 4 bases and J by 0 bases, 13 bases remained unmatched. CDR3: CASSRGQGARGFVNTEAFF. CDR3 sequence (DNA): TGTGCCAGCAGCCGGGGACAGGGGGCGAGGGGGTTCGTGAACACTGAAGCTTTCTTT.